What follows is one T cell receptor beta chain and its context. Its target is not known. The source of the sample is a study of a mutant IDH1 vaccine in newly diagnosed glioma. As for the study in general: Most patients had radiochemotherapy with temozolomide before enrollment; others had one alone.

The time point was: week 5, during vaccination. Each vaccine dose was 300 ug of mutant IDH1 20-mer peptide, with topical imiquimod. Sequencing was performed with immunoSEQ multiplex PCR; in TCRdb, only in-frame clones are kept and a portion is missing. This sample has roughly 72,000 clones, with roughly 91% found just once. The TCR sequence derives from a woman between 45 and 65 years old with glioma. Sequenced material: PBMCs, taken from a glioma patient whose treatment included an IDH1 peptide vaccine.

CDR3 region: CASSFPGRSSGNTIYF. CDR3 sequence (DNA): TGTGCCAGCAGTTTCCCGGGACGGAGCTCTGGAAACACCATATATTTT. The genes are TRBV28 and TRBJ1-3; D may be TRBD1 (5 bases). Deletions cut 3 bases from V and 0 bases from J, with 12 bases between. CDR3 size: 16 residues. The germline CDR1 and CDR2 sequences are MDHEN and SYDVKM. Supplemented by reference TRBV28 and TRBJ1-3, the full variable domain reads DVKVTQSSRYLVKRTGEKVFLECVQDMDHENMFWYRQDPGLGLRLIYFSYDVKMKEKGDIPEGYSVSREKKERFSLILESASTNQTSMYLCASSFPGRSSGNTIYFGEGSWLTVV.